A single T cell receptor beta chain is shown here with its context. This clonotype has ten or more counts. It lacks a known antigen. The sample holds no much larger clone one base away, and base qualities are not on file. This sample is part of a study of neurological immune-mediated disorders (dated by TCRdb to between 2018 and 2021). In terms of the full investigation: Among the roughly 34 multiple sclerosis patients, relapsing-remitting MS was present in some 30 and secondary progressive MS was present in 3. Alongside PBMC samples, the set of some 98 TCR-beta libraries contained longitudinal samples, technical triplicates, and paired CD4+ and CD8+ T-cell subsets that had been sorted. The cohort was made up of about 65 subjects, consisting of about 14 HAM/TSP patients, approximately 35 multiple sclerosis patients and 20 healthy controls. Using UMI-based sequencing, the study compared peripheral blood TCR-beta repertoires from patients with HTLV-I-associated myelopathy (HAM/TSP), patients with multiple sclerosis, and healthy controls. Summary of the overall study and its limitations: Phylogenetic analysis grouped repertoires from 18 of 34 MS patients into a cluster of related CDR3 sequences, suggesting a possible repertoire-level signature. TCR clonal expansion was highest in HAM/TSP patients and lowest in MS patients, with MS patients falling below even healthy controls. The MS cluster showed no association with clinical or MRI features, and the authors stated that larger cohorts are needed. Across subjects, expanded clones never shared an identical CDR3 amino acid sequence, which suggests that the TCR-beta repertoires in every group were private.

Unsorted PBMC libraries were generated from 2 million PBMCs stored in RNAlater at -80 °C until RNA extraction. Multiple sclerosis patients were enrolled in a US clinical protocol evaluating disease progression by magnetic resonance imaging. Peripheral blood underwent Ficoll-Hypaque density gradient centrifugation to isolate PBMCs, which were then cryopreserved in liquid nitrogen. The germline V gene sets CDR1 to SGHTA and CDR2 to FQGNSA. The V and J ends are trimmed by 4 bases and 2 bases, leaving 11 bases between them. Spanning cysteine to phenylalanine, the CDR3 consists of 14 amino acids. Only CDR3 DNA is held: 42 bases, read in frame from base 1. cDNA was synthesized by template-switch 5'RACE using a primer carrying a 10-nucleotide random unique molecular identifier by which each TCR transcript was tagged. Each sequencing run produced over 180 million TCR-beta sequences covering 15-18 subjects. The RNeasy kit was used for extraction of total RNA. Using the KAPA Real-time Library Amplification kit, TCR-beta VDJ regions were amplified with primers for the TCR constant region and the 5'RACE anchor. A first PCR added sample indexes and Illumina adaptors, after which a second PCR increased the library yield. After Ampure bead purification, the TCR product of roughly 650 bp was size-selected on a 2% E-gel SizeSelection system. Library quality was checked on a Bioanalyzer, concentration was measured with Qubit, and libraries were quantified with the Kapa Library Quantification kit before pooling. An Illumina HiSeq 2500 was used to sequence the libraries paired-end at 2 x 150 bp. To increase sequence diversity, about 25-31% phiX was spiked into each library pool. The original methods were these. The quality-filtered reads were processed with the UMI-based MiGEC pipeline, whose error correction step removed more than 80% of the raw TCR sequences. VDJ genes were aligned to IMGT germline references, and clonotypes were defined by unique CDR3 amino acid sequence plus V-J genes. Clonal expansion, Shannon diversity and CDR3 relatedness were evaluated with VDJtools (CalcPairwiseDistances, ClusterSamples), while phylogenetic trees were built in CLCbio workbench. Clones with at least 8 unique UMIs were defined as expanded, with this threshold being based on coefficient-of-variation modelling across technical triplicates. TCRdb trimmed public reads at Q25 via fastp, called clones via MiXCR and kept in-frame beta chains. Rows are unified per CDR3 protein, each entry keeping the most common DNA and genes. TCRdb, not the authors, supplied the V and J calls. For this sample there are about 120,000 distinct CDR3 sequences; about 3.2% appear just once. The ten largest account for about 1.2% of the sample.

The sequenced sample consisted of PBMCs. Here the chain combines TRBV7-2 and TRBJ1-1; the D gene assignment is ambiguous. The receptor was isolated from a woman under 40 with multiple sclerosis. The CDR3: CASSSRMGNTEAFF. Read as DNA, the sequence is TGTGCCAGCAGCTCCAGGATGGGCAACACTGAAGCTTTCTTT.